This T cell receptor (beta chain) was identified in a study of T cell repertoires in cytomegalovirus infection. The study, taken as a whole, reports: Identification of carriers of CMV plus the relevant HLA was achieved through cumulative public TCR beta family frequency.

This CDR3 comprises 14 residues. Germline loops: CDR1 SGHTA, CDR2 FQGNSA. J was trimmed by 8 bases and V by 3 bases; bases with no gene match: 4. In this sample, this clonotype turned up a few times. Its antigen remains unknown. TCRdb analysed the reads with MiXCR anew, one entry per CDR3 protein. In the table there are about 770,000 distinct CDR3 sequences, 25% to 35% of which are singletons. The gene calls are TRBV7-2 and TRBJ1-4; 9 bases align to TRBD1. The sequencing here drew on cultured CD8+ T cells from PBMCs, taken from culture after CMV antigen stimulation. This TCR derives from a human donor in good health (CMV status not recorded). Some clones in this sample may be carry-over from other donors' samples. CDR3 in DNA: TGTGCCAGCAGCTTGACAGGGGGTTGGGAAAAACTGTTTTTT. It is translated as CASSLTGGWEKLFF.